Here is one T cell receptor beta chain with its context. There are 13 residues in the CDR3. J was trimmed by 6 bases and V by 7 bases; bases with no gene match: 8. Germline V CDR1 and CDR2: SNHLY, FYNNEI. The sample comes from a study of Graves' ophthalmopathy and Graves' hyperthyroidism. RNA served as the template for amplifying TCR beta CDR3 regions. The authors performed first-round RT-PCR with HTBI primers and then a second-round multiplex PCR. Each CDR3 protein gets one entry after TCRdb re-called the multiplex PCR reads with MiXCR. The sample holds about 240,000 distinct CDR3 sequences, 45% seen once. Every ophthalmopathy donor presented moderate-to-severe activity, CAS ≥3, NOSPECS ≥4 and duration under 3 months.

The TCR comes from an adult man with Graves' ophthalmopathy. The genes are TRBV2 and TRBJ2-7; 8 bases fit TRBD1. The sample comprised peripheral blood. The CDR3 is CASKLMTGAEQYF. As DNA, the CDR3 is TGTGCCAGCAAACTAATGACAGGGGCCGAGCAGTACTTC.